The entry below gives a single TCR beta chain sequence along with its context. Its antigen remains unidentified. A read error may be the cause here, since a much bigger clone is one base away. This specimen belongs to a study of shared clonotypes between healthy human individuals. Study-level points and caveats: Enrolling few donors narrowed the genetic and exposure-history diversity that was represented.

As processed by the authors: Junction-only sequences without quality scores were provided by ImmunoSEQ, so filtering was different. The data were produced by immunoSEQ multiplex PCR, yet TCRdb's version contains in-frame clones alone and is incomplete. The V and J calls and clone size come from that table; D and trimming were worked out from the DNA. Among about 520,000 clones listed, 81% were seen once. This CDR3 region has 14 residues. Looked up from germline, CDR1 is SGHTA and CDR2 is FQGNSA. Caucasian adults residing in Nashville, Tennessee made up all the donors. This chain connects TRBV7-2 to TRBJ2-5; TRBD1 is a possible D gene (6 bases). The clonotype originates from a woman aged 40 to 50 in good health. Some clones in this sample may be carry-over from other donors' samples. Sequenced material: PBMCs. CDR3 residues: CASSRTGLQEAQYF. CDR3 nucleotide sequence: TGTGCCAGCAGTAGAACAGGGTTACAAGAGGCCCAGTACTTC.